This section outlines one T cell receptor beta chain sequence together with its context. Other DNA sequences in the same sample also yield this CDR3. The sample comes from a study of blood T cell repertoires in COVID-19. Sequenced by immunoSEQ multiplex PCR; TCRdb stores in-frame clones only, minus some. The sample lists about 380,000 clones; roughly 84% were seen once. The germline V gene encodes CDR1 SGHRS and CDR2 YFSETQ. V was trimmed by 0 bases and J by 0 bases, leaving 7 bases between them. This CDR3 has 15 amino acids. V gene TRBV5-1 combines with J gene TRBJ2-1, with no clear D. The sample comprised PBMCs or T cells enriched from blood (not recorded which). The sequence was collected from a woman younger than 45 who had recovered from COVID-19. The CDR3 protein is CASSLGGSSYNEQFF. The CDR3 coding sequence is TGCGCCAGCAGCTTGGGCGGAAGCTCCTACAATGAGCAGTTCTTC.